The TCR beta chain under discussion was sequenced for a study of vaccination and CD4 T cells after COVID-19. General study points: Spike mono-reactive status applied to 304 of 307 vaccine-specific clones in convalescent patients.

Germline V lookup: CDR1 MNHNS, CDR2 SASEGT. This CDR3 comprises 15 residues. Sequencing of DNA taken from cultured CD4+ T cells relied on the Oncomine TCR Beta short-read assay. Via MiXCR, TCRdb re-called the PCR reads, giving one row per CDR3 protein. The sample lists roughly 9,500 distinct CDR3 sequences; over 60% were seen once. As concerns this clonotype: The antigen is undetermined. A read error may account for a junction end that differs from germline.

Treatment of the sample: approximately nine-day PBMC culture with coronavirus spike peptide pools or control peptides (ViraFEST assay). Via ViraFEST, peptide pools expanded antigen-specific T cells before TCR sequencing. Fresh medium (containing IL-2) replaced half the medium on days 3 and 7. The TCR sequence derives from a human donor who had recovered from COVID-19. The rearrangement uses TRBV6-1 and TRBJ1-6; TRBD1 aligns across 7 bases. The sequencing sample was made of CD4+ T cells from blood, cultured in vitro. The CDR3 region is CTSSKTGWVNSPLHF. The CDR3 nucleotides read TGTACCAGCAGTAAGACAGGGTGGGTTAATTCACCCCTCCACTTT.